This T cell receptor beta chain is drawn from a study of shared clonotypes between healthy human individuals. Study in general: Donors, aged 18 to 49, were a couple of women and a few men. Each donor's CD4 naive and CD4 memory cells filled three plates apiece, CD8 naive two, and CD8 memory one.

Sequencing was performed with immunoSEQ multiplex PCR; in TCRdb, only in-frame clones are kept and a portion is missing. This sample has about 2 million clones, with about 95% found just once. Comment on this clone: Distinct nucleotide sequences in the sample also encode this CDR3.

The CDR3 spans 12 residues. The V gene's germline CDR1 is SGHDT and CDR2 YYEEEE. V lost 0 bases and J 5 bases, leaving 5 bases between the germline ends. Cells designated naive CD8 were CD45RO-negative and were positively selected for CCR7, with terminally differentiated effector memory CD45RA+ cells excluded. All donors were Caucasian adults living in Nashville, Tennessee. The sample taken for sequencing was naive CD8+ T cells sorted from blood. This chain joins TRBV5-6 and TRBJ2-5; D is unresolved. The sequence came from a man younger than 30 in good health. DNA of the CDR3: TGTGCCAGCAGCTTGGTCGGGGAGACCCAGTACTTC. Its translation: CASSLVGETQYF.